The 9 T cell receptor beta chains presented below share a single source sample, sequenced in a study of T cells in Graves' hyperthyroidism and ophthalmopathy. TCR beta CDR3 region amplification was performed from RNA transcripts. First-round RT-PCR targeting the TCR CDR3 was performed with the HTBI primer set. A single record per CDR3 protein comes from TCRdb applying MiXCR to the multiplex PCR reads. The repertoire has 330,000 or so distinct CDR3 sequences, approximately 18% of them found once; the top ten carry about two fifths. What was sequenced was blood. These TCRs come from a man aged 50-60 years with Graves' ophthalmopathy.

The V call is TRBV5-1, the J call TRBJ2-7; TRBD1 matches 9 bases. CDR1 SGHRS and CDR2 YFSETQ come from the germline V gene. After removal of 4 bases from V and 0 bases from J, the junction contained 8 bases not matched to a gene. CDR3 length: 16 amino acids. The CDR3 DNA reads TGCGCCAGCAGCCCGGAACAGGGGGCCCTCTCCTACGAGCAGTACTTC. It yields the protein CASSPEQGALSYEQYF.

This clonotype was observed a handful of times. V is TRBV11-3 and J is TRBJ1-3, with a possible D match to TRBD1 (5 bases). From germline, CDR1 is SGHNT and CDR2 YENEEA. CDR3 length: 16 residues. Trimming took off 1 base at V and 0 bases at J, with 10 bases between the two ends. The CDR3 DNA follows: TGTGCCAGCAGCTTAGGGGGCTGCCGCTCTGGAAACACCATATATTTT. Its protein product is CASSLGGCRSGNTIYF. Using reference TRBV11-3 and TRBJ1-3 for the parts outside the CDR3, the full variable domain is EAGVVQSPRYKIIEKKQPVAFWCNPISGHNTLYWYLQNLGQGPELLIRYENEEAVDDSQLPKDRFSAERLKGVDSTLKIQPAELGDSAVYLCASSLGGCRSGNTIYFGEGSWLTVV.

This clonotype was seen more than once but under ten times. This rearrangement joins TRBV4-2 to TRBJ2-7, with D unresolved. Germline V gives CDR1 LGHNA, CDR2 YNFKEQ. CDR3 size: 14 residues. Trimming shortened V by 4 bases and J by 0 bases, and 10 bases separated the two germline ends. CDR3 sequence: CASSPVGGSYEQYF. CDR3 bases: TGTGCCAGCAGCCCGGTGGGTGGCTCCTACGAGCAGTACTTC.

The chain joins TRBV5-6 to TRBJ1-1, with 8 bases matching TRBD1. The CDR3 runs 16 residues. The V gene's germline CDR1 is SGHDT and CDR2 YYEEEE. The V segment lost 0 bases and the J segment 8 bases; nucleotides outside the gene matches: 12. The CDR3 nucleotides are TGTGCCAGCAGCTTGGGGACAGGGATGCTCCCTGGCGAAGCTTTCTTT. Protein sequence: CASSLGTGMLPGEAFF. The whole variable domain, remainder taken from reference TRBV5-6 and TRBJ1-1, is DAGVTQSPTHLIKTRGQQVTLRCSPKSGHDTVSWYQQALGQGPQFIFQYYEEEERQRGNFPDRFSGHQFPNYSSELNVNALLLGDSALYLCASSLGTGMLPGEAFFGQGTRLTVV.

This chain's CDR3 is CASSESVGHGYTF. The DNA for the CDR3 is TGTGCCAGCAGTGAGTCAGTCGGGCATGGCTACACCTTC. The rearrangement links TRBV6-1 to TRBJ1-2; D remains ambiguous. Trimming removed 3 bases from V and 6 bases from J, with 11 bases in between. The CDR3 length is 13 residues. CDR1 is MNHNS, CDR2 SASEGT, per germline.

The J gene is TRBJ2-5, the V gene TRBV9; TRBD1 aligns across 8 bases. Germline V lookup: CDR1 SGDLS, CDR2 YYNGEE. CDR3 length: 15 residues. Trimming cost V 0 bases and J 6 bases; bases outside gene matches: 7. The DNA of the CDR3 is TGTGCCAGCAGCGTAGACCAGGGGGCTTTAAAGACCCAGTACTTC. It translates to CASSVDQGALKTQYF.

The chain combines TRBV29-1 with TRBJ2-3; D not resolved. V shed 5 bases and J shed 0 bases, with 6 bases lying between them. The germline CDR1 and CDR2 sequences are SQVTM and ANQGSEA. The CDR3 is made up of 12 amino acids. The CDR3 spells CSVPHSTDTQYF. Written as DNA, the CDR3 is TGCAGCGTTCCCCACAGCACAGATACGCAGTATTTT.

V is TRBV29-1 and J is TRBJ2-1, with TRBD1 as a possible D gene (5 bases). Germline CDR1 and CDR2: SQVTM and ANQGSEA. Trimming pared 0 bases from V and 0 bases from J, leaving 9 bases between. This CDR3 region has 15 residues. The CDR3 DNA is TGCAGCGTTGAAGATGGGGCGGACTCCTACAATGAGCAGTTCTTC. The encoded protein is CSVEDGADSYNEQFF.

J is TRBJ1-1 and V is TRBV6-6; TRBD1 might be the D (6 bases). Looked up from germline, CDR1 is MNHNY and CDR2 is SVGAGI (reference sequence). V dropped 2 bases and J dropped 3 bases, with 13 bases sitting between them. The CDR3 spans 15 residues. The CDR3 sequence is CASSYRGLVDTEAFF. The CDR3 nucleotides read TGTGCCAGCAGTTACAGGGGGTTGGTGGACACTGAAGCTTTCTTT.